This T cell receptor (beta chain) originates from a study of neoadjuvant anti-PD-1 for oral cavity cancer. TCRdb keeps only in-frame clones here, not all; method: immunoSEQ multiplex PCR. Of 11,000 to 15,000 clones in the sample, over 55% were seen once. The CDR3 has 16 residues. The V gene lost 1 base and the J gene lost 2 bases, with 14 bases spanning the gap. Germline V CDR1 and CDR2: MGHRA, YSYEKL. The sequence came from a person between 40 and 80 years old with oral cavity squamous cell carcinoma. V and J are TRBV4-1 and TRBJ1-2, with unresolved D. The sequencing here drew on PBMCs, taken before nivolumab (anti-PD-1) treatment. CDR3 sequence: CASSQGMVSINYGYTF. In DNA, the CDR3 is TGCGCCAGCAGCCAAGGGATGGTCAGCATAAACTATGGCTACACCTTC.